The 20 T cell receptor beta chains below all came from one sample that was sequenced in a study of T cell repertoires in cytomegalovirus infection. From the reads, TCRdb called clonotypes with MiXCR, one entry per CDR3 protein. This table has fewer than 350,000 distinct CDR3 sequences, roughly 9.5% appearing once. The sample was PBMCs. The receptor set was obtained from a human donor in good health (CMV status not recorded). Some clones in this sample may be carry-over from other donors' samples.

The chain has TRBV28 and TRBJ2-1, with D possibly being TRBD1 (5 bases). Between the trimmed V and J ends, which lost 7 bases and 7 bases, there was a span of 17 bases. The CDR3 runs to 14 residues. CDR1 MDHEN and CDR2 SYDVKM come from the germline V gene. CDR3 sequence reads: CASMLRGIVNEQFF. The CDR3 DNA reads TGTGCCAGCATGCTTAGGGGAATCGTGAATGAGCAGTTCTTC.

Ten or more counts support this clonotype. The chain couples TRBV7-2 to TRBJ2-7; 14 nucleotides align to TRBD2. The CDR3 consists of 18 residues. V trimming: 0 bases; J trimming: 3 bases; junction bases outside the gene matches: 7. Germline assignment: CDR1 SGHTA and CDR2 FQGNSA. CDR3 region: CASSLALIGTSGSYEQYF. In nucleotides, the CDR3 is TGTGCCAGCAGCTTAGCCCTGATTGGGACTAGCGGGAGCTACGAGCAGTACTTC.

This clonotype came up a few times. This chain uses TRBV20-1 with TRBJ2-1; no clear D. The ends were cut back, 1 base at V and 4 bases at J, with 14 bases in the middle. CDR3 length: 15 amino acids. Germline CDR1 reads DFQATT; CDR2 reads SNEGSKA (reference sequence). In DNA form, the CDR3 reads TGCAGTGCTAGAGGCCCCCGGGTGGCATACAATGAGCAGTTCTTC. Translation: CSARGPRVAYNEQFF.

This clonotype was detected only a few times. The rearrangement joins TRBV11-2 to TRBJ2-5; D gene uncertain. V lost 5 bases and J lost 1, with 17 bases in between. Germline V lookup: CDR1 SGHAT, CDR2 FQNNGV. This CDR3 is built from 16 residues. The CDR3 DNA follows: TGTGCCAGCAGCCTTTTCGCCGTGTCAGTCCAAGAGACCCAGTACTTC. Translating gives CASSLFAVSVQETQYF.

This clonotype was seen at least ten times. This sequence joins TRBV12-3 or TRBV12-4 and TRBJ2-1; no definite D call. The ends were cut back, 3 bases at V and 5 bases at J, with 5 bases in the middle. The CDR3 totals 12 residues. Written as DNA, the CDR3 is TGTGCCAGCAGTTTTGGTGACAATGAGCAGTTCTTC. It is translated as CASSFGDNEQFF.

This clonotype was seen at least ten times. This chain connects TRBV7-2 to TRBJ2-3; D is perhaps TRBD1 (6 bases). This CDR3 is built from 13 residues. The V gene lost 5 bases and the J gene lost 9 bases, with 15 bases spanning the gap. Germline assignment: CDR1 SGHTA and CDR2 FQGNSA. The CDR3 sequence: CASSQDDRRTQYF. CDR3 bases: TGTGCCAGCAGCCAAGACGACAGGAGGACGCAGTATTTT.

This clonotype was counted only a few times. The chain joins TRBV20-1 to TRBJ1-2; 7 nucleotides line up with TRBD1. The V segment lost 3 bases and the J segment 8 bases; nucleotides outside the gene matches: 15. Germline V gene data show CDR1 as DFQATT and CDR2 as SNEGSKA (reference sequence). This CDR3 has 15 residues. The CDR3 DNA reads TGCAGTGCTAGTCGACTACAGGGGAGGATGAGCGGCTACACCTTC. It codes for CSASRLQGRMSGYTF.

In this sample, this clonotype turned up many times. The chain couples TRBV7-2 to TRBJ2-3; perhaps D is TRBD1 or TRBD2 (6 bases each). Looked up from germline, CDR1 is SGHTA and CDR2 is FQGNSA. V lost 2 bases, J lost 5 bases, and 14 bases lay in between. This CDR3 contains 15 residues. The CDR3 coding sequence is TGTGCCAGCAGCTTAAGGAGGGGGGCGTTAGATACGCAGTATTTT. Encoded protein: CASSLRRGALDTQYF. The full variable domain, in which reference TRBV7-2 and TRBJ2-3 provide the parts outside the CDR3, is GAGVSQSPSNKVTEKGKDVELRCDPISGHTALYWYRQSLGQGLEFLIYFQGNSAPDKSGLPSDRFSAERTGGSVSTLTIQRTQQEDSAVYLCASSLRRGALDTQYFGPGTRLTVL.

This clonotype was seen more than once but under ten times. The chain employs TRBV12-3 or TRBV12-4 and TRBJ2-7; 8 bases match TRBD2. V shed 5 bases and J 3 bases; nucleotides not matched to a gene: 3. The CDR3 length is 13 residues. CDR3 residues: CASSVGTSYEQYF. CDR3 coding DNA: TGTGCCAGCAGTGTTGGGACTAGCTACGAGCAGTACTTC.

This clonotype was detected only a few times. The chain carries TRBV6-2 or TRBV6-3 and TRBJ2-7; 7 positions match TRBD1. CDR3 length: 14 amino acids. The germline CDR1 and CDR2 sequences are MNHEY and SVGEGT. The ends lost 10 bases at V and 2 bases at J; junction bases unmatched: 11. CDR3 in DNA: TGTGCCACAAAACAGGGGACGTTTACCTACGAGCAGTACTTC. Translated: CATKQGTFTYEQYF.

This clonotype was picked up a small number of times. Here the CDR3 DNA reads TGTGCCACCAGCAGAGCAACCGGGACTAGTAACACCGGGGAGCTGTTTTTT. Its protein product is CATSRATGTSNTGELFF. J is TRBJ2-2 and V is TRBV15, with 8 bases fitting TRBD2. V lost 1 base and J lost 2; bases outside the gene matches: 6. The CDR3 is 17 residues long. Germline CDR1 LNHNV, CDR2 YYDKDF (reference sequence).

V and J are TRBV5-4 and TRBJ2-5; 10 nucleotides line up with TRBD2. This CDR3 spans 16 amino acids. Germline CDR1 and CDR2: SGHNT and YYREEE (reference sequence). After removal of 4 bases from V and 1 base from J, the junction contained 7 bases not matched to a gene. The CDR3 sequence is CASSAGTSVFQETQYF. The CDR3 bases are TGTGCCAGCAGCGCCGGGACTAGCGTGTTCCAAGAGACCCAGTACTTC.

This clonotype was found many times. V and J are TRBV4-1 and TRBJ1-2; 10 bases are a match to TRBD1. V lost 4 bases, J lost 1 base, and 6 bases stayed unmatched. CDR3 length: 16 amino acids. CDR1 and CDR2 (germline): MGHRA, YSYEKL. The DNA of the CDR3 is TGCGCCAGCAGCCCTATAGGACAGGGGGTTAACTATGGCTACACCTTC. Protein product: CASSPIGQGVNYGYTF.

There are a few counts of this clonotype. This chain connects TRBV5-4 to TRBJ2-5; the D gene could be TRBD1 or TRBD2 (5 bases each). Germline V lookup: CDR1 SGHNT, CDR2 YYREEE (reference sequence). CDR3 length: 13 residues. V lost 6 bases, J lost 1 base, and 10 bases lay in between. DNA for the CDR3: TGTGCCAGCACGGGGCGAAGCCAAGAGACCCAGTACTTC. This encodes CASTGRSQETQYF.

In DNA form, the CDR3 reads TGTGCCACCAGCACTAGCGGGGTCTCCAATGAGCAGTTCTTC. Its protein product is CATSTSGVSNEQFF. This rearrangement joins TRBV15 to TRBJ2-1, with TRBD2 matching 9 bases. V shed 4 bases and J 6 bases; nucleotides not matched to a gene: 4. The germline V gene encodes CDR1 LNHNV and CDR2 YYDKDF (reference sequence). The CDR3 spans 14 residues.

V is TRBV6-5 and J is TRBJ2-7; tentatively, D is TRBD1 or TRBD2 (5 bases each). The CDR3 extends over 15 amino acids. In germline, CDR1 is MNHEY, CDR2 SVGAGI. V shed 0 bases and J shed 1 base, with 10 bases lying between them. CDR3 DNA sequence: TGTGCCAGCAGTTACTCAAGGGGAGAATCCTACGAGCAGTACTTC. Protein sequence: CASSYSRGESYEQYF.

This clonotype was found many times. This sequence joins TRBV4-2 and TRBJ1-3; D gene ambiguous. The CDR3 runs 14 residues. Germline CDR1 and CDR2: LGHNA and YNFKEQ. Trimming took 2 bases from V and 3 from J, leaving 8 bases between them. The CDR3 reads CASSQPSDGNTIYF. CDR3 coding DNA: TGTGCCAGCAGCCAACCGAGTGATGGAAACACCATATATTTT.

This clonotype was seen repeatedly, ten times or more. This chain links TRBV11-2 with TRBJ1-2; D not resolved. Looked up from germline, CDR1 is SGHAT and CDR2 is FQNNGV. The CDR3 covers 15 residues. The V end lost 4 bases, the J end lost 2 bases, and 14 bases lay between the germline ends. CDR3 sequence: CASSSSSGSNYGYTF. In DNA form, the CDR3 reads TGTGCCAGCAGCTCCAGCTCGGGATCAAACTATGGCTACACCTTC.

The chain couples TRBV28 to TRBJ1-5; D unresolved. Germline CDR1 is MDHEN and CDR2 is SYDVKM. The CDR3 has 16 residues. Trimming pared 2 bases from V and 5 bases from J, leaving 16 bases between. The chain's CDR3 is CASSLNHRGFHQPQHF. CDR3 nucleotide sequence: TGTGCCAGCAGTTTAAATCATAGAGGTTTTCATCAGCCCCAGCATTTT.

This clonotype has more than one count but fewer than ten. The chain is built from TRBV10-3 and TRBJ1-1; no firm D call. The germline gives CDR1 ENHRY, CDR2 SYGVKD. This CDR3 has 12 amino acids. V lost 0 bases, J lost 8 bases, and 7 bases lay in between. In DNA form, the CDR3 reads TGTGCCATCAGTGAGTCGGTCACCGAAGCTTTCTTT. Its protein is CAISESVTEAFF.